The clone carrying this T cell receptor (beta chain) was detected many times. Antigen: not known. Between the trimmed V and J ends, which lost 7 bases and 0 bases, there was a span of 19 bases. The CDR3 runs 18 residues. Germline V CDR1 and CDR2: MNHNS, SASEGT. Unique molecular identifiers were affixed to single, distinct cDNA molecules. Via MiXCR, TCRdb re-called the 5' RACE reads, giving one row per CDR3 protein. The table includes around 30,000 distinct CDR3 sequences, approximately 5% detected once. This sample is part of a study of early T cells in non-severe SARS-CoV-2 infection. Study context: Sequencing input comprised bulk RNA from unsorted whole blood; chain pairing was not available. Study-level findings and limits: Matching with VDJdb favored anti-spike CD8 responses (missing private and CD4 specificities).

The chain has TRBV6-1 and TRBJ2-6, with D possibly matching TRBD2 (5 bases). The sequenced material came from whole blood. This receptor was obtained from an adult who was a healthcare worker with PCR-confirmed SARS-CoV-2 infection or an uninfected control (not recorded which). The chain's CDR3 is CASTPKGSEVSGANVLTF. Written as DNA, the CDR3 is TGTGCCAGCACCCCAAAAGGTAGCGAAGTCTCTGGGGCCAACGTCCTGACTTTC.